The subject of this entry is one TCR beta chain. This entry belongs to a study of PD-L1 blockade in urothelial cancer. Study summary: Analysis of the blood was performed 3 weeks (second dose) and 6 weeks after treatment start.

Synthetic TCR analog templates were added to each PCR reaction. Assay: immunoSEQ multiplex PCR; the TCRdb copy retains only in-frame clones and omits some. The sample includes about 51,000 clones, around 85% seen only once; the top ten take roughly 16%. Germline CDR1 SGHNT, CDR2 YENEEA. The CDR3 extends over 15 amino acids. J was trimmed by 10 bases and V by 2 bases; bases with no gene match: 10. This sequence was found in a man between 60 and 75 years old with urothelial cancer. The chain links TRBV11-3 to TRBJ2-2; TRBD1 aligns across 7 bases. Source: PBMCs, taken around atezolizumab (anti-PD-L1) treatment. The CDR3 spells CASSLPTTGSPELFF. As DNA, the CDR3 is TGTGCCAGCAGCTTACCCACGACAGGGTCACCGGAGCTGTTTTTT. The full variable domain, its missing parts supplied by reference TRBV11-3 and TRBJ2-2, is EAGVVQSPRYKIIEKKQPVAFWCNPISGHNTLYWYLQNLGQGPELLIRYENEEAVDDSQLPKDRFSAERLKGVDSTLKIQPAELGDSAVYLCASSLPTTGSPELFFGEGSRLTVL.